This record looks at one T cell receptor (beta chain) sequence and its context. Its specificity is unknown. The data were taken from a study of CD8 T cells in ankylosing spondylitis. Trimming cost V 0 bases and J 5 bases, with 8 bases left between them. This CDR3 has 14 residues. The V gene's germline CDR1 is LNHNV and CDR2 YYDKDF (reference sequence). Regarding the study as a whole: Relatively rare in peripheral blood, disease-linked clones were also CD8+. Significant enrichment of disease-linked clones was reportedly seen in matched ankylosing spondylitis synovial fluid.

TCRdb reanalysed the 5' RACE reads using MiXCR and keeps one entry per CDR3 protein. The sample consists of roughly 200,000 distinct CDR3 sequences, around a quarter of them appearing once. Sequenced sample: blood, either unsorted or a sorted T cell fraction (not recorded which). This sequence was found in a male donor with ankylosing spondylitis or in good health (not recorded which). The chain uses TRBV15 and TRBJ2-1; D is uncertain. This chain's CDR3 is CATSRDPTDNEQFF. The CDR3 bases are TGTGCCACCAGCAGAGACCCTACGGACAATGAGCAGTTCTTC.